This T cell receptor beta chain was found in a study of regulatory T cells in long-lasting Graves disease. Time point reported: newly diagnosed GD, antithyroid drugs for less than 3 months. RNA extracted from PBMCs served as the sequencing template. Germline V gene data show CDR1 as WSHSY and CDR2 as SAAADI. The V gene end was trimmed by 5 bases and the J gene end by 3 bases; junction bases not matched to a gene: 6. The CDR3 spans 15 residues. This clonotype was observed a handful of times. The antigen remains unidentified. Building of the TCR beta libraries involved iRepertoire HTBI primers and Arm-PCR of CDR3 regions. TCRdb called the multiplex PCR reads again in MiXCR, with one record for every CDR3 protein. This repertoire shows about 220,000 distinct CDR3 sequences, approximately 19% found once; its top ten account for approximately 12%. Notes on the study in general: There were preferences for TRBV28, TRBJ1-2 and TRBJ2-5 in persistent disease.

The data also belong to a second study, concerning T cells in Graves' hyperthyroidism and ophthalmopathy. As that report states: Stable hyperthyroidism and ophthalmopathy were separated using 13 V-J signatures.

Sample: peripheral blood mononuclear cells (PBMCs), taken at new diagnosis, from a patient treated with antithyroid drugs. This TCR was recovered from a young woman with Graves disease. The J gene is TRBJ1-3, the V gene TRBV10-2, with 8 positions matching TRBD1. This CDR3 reads CASSTTGDVGNTIYF. As DNA, the CDR3 is TGCGCCAGCAGTACGACAGGGGATGTTGGAAACACCATATATTTT.